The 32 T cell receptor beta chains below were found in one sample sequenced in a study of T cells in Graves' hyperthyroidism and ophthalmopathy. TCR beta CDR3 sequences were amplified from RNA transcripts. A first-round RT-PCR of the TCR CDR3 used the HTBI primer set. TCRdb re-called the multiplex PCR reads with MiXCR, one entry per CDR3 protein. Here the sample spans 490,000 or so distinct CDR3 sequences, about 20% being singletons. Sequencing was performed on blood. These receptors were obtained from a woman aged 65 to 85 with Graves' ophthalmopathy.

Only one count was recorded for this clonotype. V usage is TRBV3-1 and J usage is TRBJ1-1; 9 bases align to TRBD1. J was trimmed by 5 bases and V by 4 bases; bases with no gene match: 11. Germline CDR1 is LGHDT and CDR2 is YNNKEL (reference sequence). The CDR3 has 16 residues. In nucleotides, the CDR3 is TGTGCCAGCAGCCCTAGACAGGGGGGGGGTCGAACTGAAGCTTTCTTT. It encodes CASSPRQGGGRTEAFF.

The CDR3 coding sequence is TGTGCCAGCAGCTTCACCGGGCGGAACATTCAGTACTTC. Its translation: CASSFTGRNIQYF. The gene calls are TRBV5-6 and TRBJ2-4; unclear D gene. V lost 2 bases and J 7 bases, leaving 10 bases between the germline ends. Germline V lookup: CDR1 SGHDT, CDR2 YYEEEE. The CDR3 totals 13 residues.

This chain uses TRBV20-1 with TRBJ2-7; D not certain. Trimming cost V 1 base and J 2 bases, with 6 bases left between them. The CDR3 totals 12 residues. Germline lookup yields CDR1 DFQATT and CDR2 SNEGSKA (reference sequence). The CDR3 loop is CSARGLAYEQYF. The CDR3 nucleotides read TGCAGTGCTAGAGGCCTGGCCTACGAGCAGTACTTC.

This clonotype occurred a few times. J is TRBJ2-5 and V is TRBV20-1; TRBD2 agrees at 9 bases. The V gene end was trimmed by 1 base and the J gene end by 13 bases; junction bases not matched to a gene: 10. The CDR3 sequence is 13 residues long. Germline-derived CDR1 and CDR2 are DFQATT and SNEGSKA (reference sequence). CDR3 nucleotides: TGCAGTGCTAGAGCCTCGGATCAGACTAGCGGGTACTTC. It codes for CSARASDQTSGYF.

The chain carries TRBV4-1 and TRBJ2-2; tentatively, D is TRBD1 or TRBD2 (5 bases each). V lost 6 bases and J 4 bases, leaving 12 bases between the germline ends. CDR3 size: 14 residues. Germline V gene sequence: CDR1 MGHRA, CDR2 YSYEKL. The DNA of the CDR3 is TGCGCCAGCAGGAGAGGGGAAGGCACCGGGGAGCTGTTTTTT. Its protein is CASRRGEGTGELFF.

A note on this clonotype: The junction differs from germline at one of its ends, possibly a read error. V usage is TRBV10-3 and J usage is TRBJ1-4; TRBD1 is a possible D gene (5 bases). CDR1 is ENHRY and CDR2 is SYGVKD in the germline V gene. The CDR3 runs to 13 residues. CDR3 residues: CAIQGSHNERLFF. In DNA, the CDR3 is TGTGCCATCCAGGGTTCCCATAATGAAAGACTGTTTTTT.

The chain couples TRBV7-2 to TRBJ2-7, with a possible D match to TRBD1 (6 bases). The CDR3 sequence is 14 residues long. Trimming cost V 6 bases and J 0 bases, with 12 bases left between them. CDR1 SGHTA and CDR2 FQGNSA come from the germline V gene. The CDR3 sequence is CASRLDSLSYEQYF. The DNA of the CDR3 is TGTGCCAGCAGGCTGGACAGTCTCTCCTACGAGCAGTACTTC.

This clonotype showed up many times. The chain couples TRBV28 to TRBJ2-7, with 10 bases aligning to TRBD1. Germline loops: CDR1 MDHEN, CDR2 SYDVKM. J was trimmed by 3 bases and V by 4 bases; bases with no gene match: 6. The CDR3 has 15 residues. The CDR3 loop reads CASSSTGTGVYEQYF. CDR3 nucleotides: TGTGCCAGCAGTTCCACCGGGACAGGGGTCTACGAGCAGTACTTC. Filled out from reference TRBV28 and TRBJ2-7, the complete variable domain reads DVKVTQSSRYLVKRTGEKVFLECVQDMDHENMFWYRQDPGLGLRLIYFSYDVKMKEKGDIPEGYSVSREKKERFSLILESASTNQTSMYLCASSSTGTGVYEQYFGPGTRLTVT.

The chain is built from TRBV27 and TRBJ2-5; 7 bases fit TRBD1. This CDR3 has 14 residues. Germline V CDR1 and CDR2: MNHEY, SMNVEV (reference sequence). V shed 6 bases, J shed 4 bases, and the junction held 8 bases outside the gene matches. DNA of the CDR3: TGTGCCAGCAGGCTCGGCAGGGGGTCAGAGACCCAGTACTTC. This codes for CASRLGRGSETQYF.

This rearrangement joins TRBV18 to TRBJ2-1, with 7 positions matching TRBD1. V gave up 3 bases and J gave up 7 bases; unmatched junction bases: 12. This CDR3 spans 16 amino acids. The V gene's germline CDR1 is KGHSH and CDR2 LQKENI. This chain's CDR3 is CASSPTRQGNGNEQFF. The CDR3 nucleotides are TGTGCCAGCTCACCCACGAGACAGGGCAACGGGAATGAGCAGTTCTTC. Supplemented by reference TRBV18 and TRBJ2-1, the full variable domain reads NAGVMQNPRHLVRRRGQEARLRCSPMKGHSHVYWYRQLPEEGLKFMVYLQKENIIDESGMPKERFSAEFPKEGPSILRIQQVVRGDSAAYFCASSPTRQGNGNEQFFGPGTRLTVL.

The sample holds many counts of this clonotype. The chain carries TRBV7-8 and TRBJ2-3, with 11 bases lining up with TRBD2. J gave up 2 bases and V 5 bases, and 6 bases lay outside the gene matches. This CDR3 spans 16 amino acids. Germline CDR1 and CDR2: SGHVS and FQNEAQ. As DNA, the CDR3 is TGTGCCAGCAGCCCTGGGACTAGCGGCTACACAGATACGCAGTATTTT. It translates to CASSPGTSGYTDTQYF.

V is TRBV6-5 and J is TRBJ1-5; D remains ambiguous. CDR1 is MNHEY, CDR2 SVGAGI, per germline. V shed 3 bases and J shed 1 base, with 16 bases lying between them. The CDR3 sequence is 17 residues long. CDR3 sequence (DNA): TGTGCCAGCAGTTATTCCATCACCCGTTTGAGCAATCAGCCCCAGCATTTT. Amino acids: CASSYSITRLSNQPQHF.

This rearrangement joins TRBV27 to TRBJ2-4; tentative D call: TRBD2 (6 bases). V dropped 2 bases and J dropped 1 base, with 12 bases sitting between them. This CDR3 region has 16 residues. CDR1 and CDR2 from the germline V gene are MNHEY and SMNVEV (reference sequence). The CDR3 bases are TGTGCCAGCAGTTTAGGGGACTCCTGGGCCAAAAACATTCAGTACTTC. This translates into CASSLGDSWAKNIQYF.

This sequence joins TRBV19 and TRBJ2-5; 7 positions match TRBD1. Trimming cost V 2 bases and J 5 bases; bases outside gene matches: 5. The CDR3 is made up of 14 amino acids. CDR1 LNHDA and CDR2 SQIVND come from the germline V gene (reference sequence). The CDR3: CASSITLQGETQYF. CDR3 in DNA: TGTGCCAGTAGTATAACCTTACAGGGGGAGACCCAGTACTTC.

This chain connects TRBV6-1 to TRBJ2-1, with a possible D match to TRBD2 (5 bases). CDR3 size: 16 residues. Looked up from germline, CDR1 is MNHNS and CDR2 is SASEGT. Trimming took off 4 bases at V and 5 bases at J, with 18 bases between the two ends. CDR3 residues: CASSVNRGLLNNEQFF. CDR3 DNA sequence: TGTGCCAGCAGTGTGAACAGAGGACTTCTTAACAATGAGCAGTTCTTC.

The CDR3 sequence: CASSQTRGVSAYTF. The CDR3 nucleotides are TGTGCCAGCAGCCAAACGCGAGGGGTGAGTGCCTACACCTTC. J is TRBJ1-2 and V is TRBV3-1, with D perhaps TRBD1 (5 bases). V was pared by 2 bases and J by 10 bases, with 17 bases between. The germline gives CDR1 LGHDT, CDR2 YNNKEL (reference sequence). CDR3 size: 14 residues.

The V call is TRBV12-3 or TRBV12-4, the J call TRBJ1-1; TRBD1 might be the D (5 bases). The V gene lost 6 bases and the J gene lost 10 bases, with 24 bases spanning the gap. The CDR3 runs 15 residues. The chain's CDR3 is CASRNTRDLTLGAFF. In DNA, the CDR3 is TGTGCCAGCAGGAACACCCGGGACCTAACCCTGGGAGCTTTCTTT.

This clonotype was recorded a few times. The CDR3 coding sequence is TGTGCCAGCGGGGAGAGCTACAATGAGCAGTTCTTC. Amino acids: CASGESYNEQFF. J is TRBJ2-1 and V is TRBV6-1; D might be TRBD2 (5 bases). The CDR3 covers 12 residues. Germline V CDR1 and CDR2: MNHNS, SASEGT. V lost 8 bases to trimming and J lost 3 bases, with 8 bases between them.

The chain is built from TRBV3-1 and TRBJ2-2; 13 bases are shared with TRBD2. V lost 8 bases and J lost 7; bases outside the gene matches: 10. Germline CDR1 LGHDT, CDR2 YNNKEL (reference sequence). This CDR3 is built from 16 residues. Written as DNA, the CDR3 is TGTGCCAGCTCCCTCGGACTAGCGGGAGTTGGCGGGGAGCTGTTTTTT. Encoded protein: CASSLGLAGVGGELFF.

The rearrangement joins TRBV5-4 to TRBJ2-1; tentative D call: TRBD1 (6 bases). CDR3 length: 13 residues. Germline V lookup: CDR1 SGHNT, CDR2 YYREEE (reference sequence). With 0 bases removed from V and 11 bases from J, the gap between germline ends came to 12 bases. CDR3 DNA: TGTGCCAGCAGCTTGGAGTCGGGGACAAAGCAGTTCTTC. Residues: CASSLESGTKQFF.

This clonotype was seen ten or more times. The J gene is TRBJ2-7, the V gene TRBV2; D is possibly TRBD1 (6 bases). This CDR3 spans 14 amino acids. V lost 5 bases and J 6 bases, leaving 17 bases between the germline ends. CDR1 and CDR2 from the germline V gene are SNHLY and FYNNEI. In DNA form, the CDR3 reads TGTGCCAGCAGTCCGACAGGTCCACCGAGCGAGCAGTACTTC. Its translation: CASSPTGPPSEQYF.

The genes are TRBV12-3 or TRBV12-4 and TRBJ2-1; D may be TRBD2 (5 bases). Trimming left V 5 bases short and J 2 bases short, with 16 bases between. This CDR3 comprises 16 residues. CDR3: CASSESWSGTYNEQFF. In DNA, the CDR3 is TGTGCCAGCAGTGAGTCATGGAGCGGTACCTACAATGAGCAGTTCTTC.

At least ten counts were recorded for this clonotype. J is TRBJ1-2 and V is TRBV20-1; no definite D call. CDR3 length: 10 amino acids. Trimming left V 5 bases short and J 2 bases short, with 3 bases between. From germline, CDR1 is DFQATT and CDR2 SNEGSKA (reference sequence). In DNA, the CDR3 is TGCAGTGCTCGAAACTATGGCTACACCTTC. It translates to CSARNYGYTF.

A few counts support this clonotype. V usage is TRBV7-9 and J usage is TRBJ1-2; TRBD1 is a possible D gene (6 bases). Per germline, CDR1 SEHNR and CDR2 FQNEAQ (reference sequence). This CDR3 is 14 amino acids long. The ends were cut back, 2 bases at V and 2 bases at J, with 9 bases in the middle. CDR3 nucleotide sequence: TGTGCCAGCAGCTTAAGGGGGTACAACTATGGCTACACCTTC. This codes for CASSLRGYNYGYTF.

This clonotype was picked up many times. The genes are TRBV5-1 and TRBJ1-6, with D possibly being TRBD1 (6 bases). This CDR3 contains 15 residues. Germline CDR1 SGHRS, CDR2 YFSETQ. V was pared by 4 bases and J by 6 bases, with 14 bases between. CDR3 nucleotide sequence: TGCGCCAGCAGCGCGAGGGAAGGGGGTAATTCACCCCTCCACTTT. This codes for CASSAREGGNSPLHF.

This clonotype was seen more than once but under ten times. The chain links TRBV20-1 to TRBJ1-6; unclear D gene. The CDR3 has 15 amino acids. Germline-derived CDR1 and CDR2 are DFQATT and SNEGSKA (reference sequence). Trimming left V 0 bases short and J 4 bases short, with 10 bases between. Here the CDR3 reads CSARDRTGYNSPLHF. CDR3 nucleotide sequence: TGCAGTGCTAGAGACAGGACGGGATATAATTCACCCCTCCACTTT.

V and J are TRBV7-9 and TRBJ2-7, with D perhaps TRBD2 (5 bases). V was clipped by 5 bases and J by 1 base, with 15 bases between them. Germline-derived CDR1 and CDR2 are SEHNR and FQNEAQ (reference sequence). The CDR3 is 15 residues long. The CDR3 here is CASSLKGRGSYEQYF. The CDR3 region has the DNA TGTGCCAGCAGCCTAAAAGGTCGGGGTTCCTACGAGCAGTACTTC.

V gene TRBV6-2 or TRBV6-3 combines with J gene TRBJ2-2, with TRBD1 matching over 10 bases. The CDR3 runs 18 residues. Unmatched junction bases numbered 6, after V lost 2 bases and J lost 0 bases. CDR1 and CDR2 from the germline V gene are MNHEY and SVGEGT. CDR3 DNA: TGTGCCAGCAGTTACGTTCCAGGGACAGGGGCGAACACCGGGGAGCTGTTTTTT. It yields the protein CASSYVPGTGANTGELFF.

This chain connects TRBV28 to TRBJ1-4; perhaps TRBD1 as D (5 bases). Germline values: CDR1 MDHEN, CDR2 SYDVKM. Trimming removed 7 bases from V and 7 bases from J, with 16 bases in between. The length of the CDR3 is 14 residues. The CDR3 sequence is CASMNRGLSEKLFF. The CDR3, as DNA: TGTGCCAGCATGAATCGGGGGTTAAGTGAAAAACTGTTTTTT.

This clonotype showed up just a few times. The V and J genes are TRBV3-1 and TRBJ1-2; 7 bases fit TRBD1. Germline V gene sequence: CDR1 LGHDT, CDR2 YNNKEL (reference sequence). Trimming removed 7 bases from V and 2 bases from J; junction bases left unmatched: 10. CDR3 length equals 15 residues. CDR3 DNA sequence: TGTGCCAGCACCCTAGAGGGGGCGCGGAACTATGGCTACACCTTC. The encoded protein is CASTLEGARNYGYTF.

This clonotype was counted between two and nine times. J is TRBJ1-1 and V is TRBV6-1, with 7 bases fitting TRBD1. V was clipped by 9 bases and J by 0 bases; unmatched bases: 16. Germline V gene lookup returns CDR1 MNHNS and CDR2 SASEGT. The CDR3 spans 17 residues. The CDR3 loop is CASKIMTGPYLNTEAFF. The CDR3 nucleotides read TGTGCCAGTAAAATCATGACAGGGCCCTACCTGAACACTGAAGCTTTCTTT.

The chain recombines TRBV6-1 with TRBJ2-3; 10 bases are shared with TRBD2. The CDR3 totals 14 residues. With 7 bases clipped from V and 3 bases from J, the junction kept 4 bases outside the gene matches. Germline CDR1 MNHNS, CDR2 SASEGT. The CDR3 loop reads CASKREGSTDTQYF. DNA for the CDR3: TGTGCCAGCAAGCGGGAGGGGAGTACAGATACGCAGTATTTT.